A selection of T cell receptor beta chains follows, all from one sample in a study of OX40 agonist ivuxolimab in advanced cancers. Clones were sequenced by immunoSEQ multiplex PCR, and TCRdb holds only the in-frame ones, with some missing. The sample holds some 70,000 clones, approximately 90% seen once. Sample: CD4+ or CD8+ T cells sorted from blood, taken in a trial of the OX40 agonist ivuxolimab. These receptor sequences come from an adult with an advanced solid tumor such as melanoma, head and neck, liver or kidney cancer. CDR3s include the opening cysteine and the closing phenylalanine or tryptophan. The D gene is left open where the match is weak. Not every row has a clone size; where given, it reads once, few, many or a size class.

-,TRBV18,13,TRBJ1-5,few,TGTGCCAGCTCACCGGGGGAAGATCAGCCCCAGCATTTT,CASSPGEDQPQHF
-,TRBV25-1,12,TRBJ1-1,few,TGTGCCAGCAGTCGTACTCCAGGGTTAGCTTTCTTT,CASSRTPGLAFF
TRBD2,TRBV5-6,14,TRBJ2-1,-,TGTGCCAGCAGCCCCACCCGGACTAGGGATGAGCAGTTCTTC,CASSPTRTRDEQFF
-,TRBV18,14,TRBJ2-3,-,TGTGCCAGCTCACCACCTAGCTCCAGGGATACGCAGTATTTT,CASSPPSSRDTQYF
TRBD2,TRBV19,15,TRBJ2-2,-,TGTGCCAGTAGTATAGCGACTAGCATAACCGGGGAGCTGTTTTTT,CASSIATSITGELFF
TRBD1,TRBV6-6,14,TRBJ1-2,-,TGTGCCAGCAGTTACCGGACAGGGTGGGGTGGCTACACCTTC,CASSYRTGWGGYTF
-,TRBV6-1,15,TRBJ1-5,once,TGTGCCAGCACCTGGGGGCAAATAGGCAATCAGCCCCAGCATTTT,CASTWGQIGNQPQHF
-,TRBV5-4,12,TRBJ2-7,-,TGTGCCAGCAGCCCGGACAGAGGTGAGCAGTACTTC,CASSPDRGEQYF
TRBD1,TRBV28,17,TRBJ1-6,-,TGTGCCAGCAGTTTTTCGACTGGACAGGGGCTCAATTCACCCCTCCACTTT,CASSFSTGQGLNSPLHF
TRBD2,TRBV28,18,TRBJ2-3,-,TGTGCCAGCAGCATTTTCAGCGGGGGGGCGTCTAGCACAGATACGCAGTATTTT,CASSIFSGGASSTDTQYF
-,TRBV6-1,12,TRBJ1-1,few,TGTGCCAGCAGTGTACATAACACTGAAGCTTTCTTT,CASSVHNTEAFF
TRBD1,TRBV7-2,15,TRBJ2-7,-,TGTGCCAGCAGCTCCGGGACAGGCGTCTTCTACGAGCAGTACTTC,CASSSGTGVFYEQYF
-,TRBV5-1,15,TRBJ1-4,-,TGCGCCAGCAGCTTGGTAGGGGCAGCTTATGAAAAACTGTTTTTT,CASSLVGAAYEKLFF
-,TRBV10-1,11,TRBJ2-5,once,TGCGCCAGCAGTGATTTGGAGACCCAGTACTTC,CASSDLETQYF
-,TRBV19,13,TRBJ1-1,-,TGTGCCAGTTCCCTGGGGAGGGACACTGAAGCTTTCTTT,CASSLGRDTEAFF